The clone carrying this TCR beta chain was seen ten or more times. The data were obtained in a study of spatial heterogeneity in lung cancer. Every molecule of TCR cDNA had its own unique molecular identifier. TCRdb analysed the 5' RACE reads with MiXCR anew, one entry per CDR3 protein. The profile shows under 30,000 distinct CDR3 sequences, around 5% of them singletons. The CDR3 spans 17 residues. After removal of 5 bases from V and 2 bases from J, the junction contained 14 bases not matched to a gene. The time point denotes: sample taken at primary tumor resection. The input material, whole RNA from tumor, nontumor lung or frozen PBMC, was sequenced unsorted.

V is TRBV12-3 or TRBV12-4 and J is TRBJ2-7; 8 bases agree with TRBD1. The sequencing used PBMCs, collected at surgery. The receptor was isolated from a male donor with early-stage non-small cell lung cancer. CDR3 coding DNA: TGTGCCAGCAGTCCAACTATAGGGACAGGAACTCCCTACGAGCAGTACTTC. It specifies CASSPTIGTGTPYEQYF.